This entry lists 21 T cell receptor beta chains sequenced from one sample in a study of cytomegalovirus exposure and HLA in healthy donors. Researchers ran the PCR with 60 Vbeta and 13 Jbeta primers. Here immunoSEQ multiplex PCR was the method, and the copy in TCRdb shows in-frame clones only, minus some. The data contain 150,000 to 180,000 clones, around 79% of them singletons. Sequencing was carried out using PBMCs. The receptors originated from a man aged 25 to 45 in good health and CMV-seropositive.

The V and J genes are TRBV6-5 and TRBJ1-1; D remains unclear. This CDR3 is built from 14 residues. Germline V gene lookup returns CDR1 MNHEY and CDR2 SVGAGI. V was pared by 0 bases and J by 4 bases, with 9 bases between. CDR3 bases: TGTGCCAGCAGTTACTCGATCCGGGGCACTGAAGCTTTCTTT. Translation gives CASSYSIRGTEAFF.

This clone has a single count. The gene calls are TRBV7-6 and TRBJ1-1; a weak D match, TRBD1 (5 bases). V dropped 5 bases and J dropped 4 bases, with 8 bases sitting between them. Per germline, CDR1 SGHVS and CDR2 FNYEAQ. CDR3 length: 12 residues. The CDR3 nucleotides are TGTGCCAGCAGCCAGACAGCCACTGAAGCTTTCTTT. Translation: CASSQTATEAFF.

CDR3 in amino acids: CASRGTGGVNEQFF. The DNA for the CDR3 is TGTGCCAGCAGGGGTACGGGAGGGGTGAATGAGCAGTTCTTC. The V and J genes are TRBV6-5 and TRBJ2-1; 8 bases agree with TRBD2. With 6 bases clipped from V and 7 bases from J, the junction kept 8 bases outside the gene matches. The CDR3 consists of 14 residues. Germline V gives CDR1 MNHEY, CDR2 SVGAGI.

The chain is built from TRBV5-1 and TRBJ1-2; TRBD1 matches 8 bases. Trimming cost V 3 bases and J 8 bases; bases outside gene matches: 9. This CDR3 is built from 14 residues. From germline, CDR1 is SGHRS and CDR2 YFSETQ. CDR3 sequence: CASSSDRAIGGYTF. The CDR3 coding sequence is TGCGCCAGCAGCTCGGACAGGGCCATCGGCGGCTACACCTTC.

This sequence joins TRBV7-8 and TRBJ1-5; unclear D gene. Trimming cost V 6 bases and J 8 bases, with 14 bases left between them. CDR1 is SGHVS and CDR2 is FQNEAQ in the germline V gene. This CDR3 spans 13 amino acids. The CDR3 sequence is CASSHRRLEPQHF. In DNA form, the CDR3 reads TGTGCCAGCAGTCACCGGAGATTGGAGCCCCAGCATTTT.

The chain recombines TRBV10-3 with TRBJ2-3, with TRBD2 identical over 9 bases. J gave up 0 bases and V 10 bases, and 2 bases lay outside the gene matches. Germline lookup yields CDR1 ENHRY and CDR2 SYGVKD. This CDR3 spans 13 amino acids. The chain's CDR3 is CATAGGSTDTQYF. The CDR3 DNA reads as TGTGCCACCGCGGGGGGGAGCACAGATACGCAGTATTTT.

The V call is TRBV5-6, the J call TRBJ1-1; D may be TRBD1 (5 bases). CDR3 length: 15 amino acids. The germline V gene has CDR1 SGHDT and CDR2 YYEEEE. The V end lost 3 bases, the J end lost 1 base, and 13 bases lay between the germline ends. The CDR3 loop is CASSSPGRANTEAFF. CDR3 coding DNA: TGTGCCAGCAGCTCGCCCGGCAGGGCGAACACTGAAGCTTTCTTT.

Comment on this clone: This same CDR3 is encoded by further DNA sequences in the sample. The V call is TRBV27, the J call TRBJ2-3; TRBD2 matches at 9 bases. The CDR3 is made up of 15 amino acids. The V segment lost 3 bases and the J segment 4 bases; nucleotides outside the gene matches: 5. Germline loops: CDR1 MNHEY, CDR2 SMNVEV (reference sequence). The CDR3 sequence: CASSFSGRAADTQYF. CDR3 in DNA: TGTGCCAGCAGTTTTAGCGGGAGAGCGGCAGATACGCAGTATTTT.

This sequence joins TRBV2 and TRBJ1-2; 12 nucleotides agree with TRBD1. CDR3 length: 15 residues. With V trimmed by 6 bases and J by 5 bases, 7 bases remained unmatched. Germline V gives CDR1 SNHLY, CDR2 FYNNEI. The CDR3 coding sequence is TGTGCCAGCAGCCCGGGACAGGGGGCGGGGTATGGCTACACCTTC. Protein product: CASSPGQGAGYGYTF.

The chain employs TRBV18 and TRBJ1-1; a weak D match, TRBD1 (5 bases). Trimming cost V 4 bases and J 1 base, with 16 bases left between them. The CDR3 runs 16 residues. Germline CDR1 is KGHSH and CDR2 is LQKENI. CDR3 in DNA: TGTGCCAGCTCACTCTCTCGGGGGAGCACGAACACTGAAGCTTTCTTT. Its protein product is CASSLSRGSTNTEAFF. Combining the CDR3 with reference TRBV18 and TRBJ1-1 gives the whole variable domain NAGVMQNPRHLVRRRGQEARLRCSPMKGHSHVYWYRQLPEEGLKFMVYLQKENIIDESGMPKERFSAEFPKEGPSILRIQQVVRGDSAAYFCASSLSRGSTNTEAFFGQGTRLTVV.

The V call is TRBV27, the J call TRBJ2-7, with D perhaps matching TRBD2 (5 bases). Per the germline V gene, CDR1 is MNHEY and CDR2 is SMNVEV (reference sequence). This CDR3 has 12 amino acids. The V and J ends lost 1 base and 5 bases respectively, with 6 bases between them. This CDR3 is CASSLFGNEQYF. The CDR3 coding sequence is TGTGCCAGCAGTTTATTCGGGAACGAGCAGTACTTC.

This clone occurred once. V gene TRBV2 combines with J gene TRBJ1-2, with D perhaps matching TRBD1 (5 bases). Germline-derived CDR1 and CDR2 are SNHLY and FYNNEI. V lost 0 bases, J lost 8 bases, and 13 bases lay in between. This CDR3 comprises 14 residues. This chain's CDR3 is CASSEAKGRGGYTF. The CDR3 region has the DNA TGTGCCAGCAGTGAAGCGAAGGGTAGGGGAGGCTACACCTTC.

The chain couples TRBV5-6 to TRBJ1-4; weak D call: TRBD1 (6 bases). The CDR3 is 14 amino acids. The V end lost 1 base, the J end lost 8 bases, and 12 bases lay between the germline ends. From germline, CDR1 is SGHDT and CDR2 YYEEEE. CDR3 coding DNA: TGTGCCAGCAGCTTGCGACAGGCGATAGAAAAACTGTTTTTT. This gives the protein CASSLRQAIEKLFF.

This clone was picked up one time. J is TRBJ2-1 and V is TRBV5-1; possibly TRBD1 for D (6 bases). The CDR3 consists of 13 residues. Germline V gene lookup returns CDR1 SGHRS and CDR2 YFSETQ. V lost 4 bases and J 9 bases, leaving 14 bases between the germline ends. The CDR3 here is CASSQGGAGEQFF. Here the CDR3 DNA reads TGCGCCAGCAGCCAAGGGGGTGCGGGTGAGCAGTTCTTC.

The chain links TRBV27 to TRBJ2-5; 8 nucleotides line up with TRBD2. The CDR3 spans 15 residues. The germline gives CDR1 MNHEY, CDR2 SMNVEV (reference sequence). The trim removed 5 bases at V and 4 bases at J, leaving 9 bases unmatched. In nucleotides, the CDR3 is TGTGCCAGCAGTCCGGGGGGGCGGGTGGGAGAGACCCAGTACTTC. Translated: CASSPGGRVGETQYF.

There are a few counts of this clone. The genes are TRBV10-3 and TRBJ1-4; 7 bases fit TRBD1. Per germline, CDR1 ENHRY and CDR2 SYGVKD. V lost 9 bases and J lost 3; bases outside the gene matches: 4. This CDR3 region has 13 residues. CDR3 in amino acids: CAIRGLANEKLFF. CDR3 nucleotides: TGTGCCATTAGGGGGCTGGCTAATGAAAAACTGTTTTTT.

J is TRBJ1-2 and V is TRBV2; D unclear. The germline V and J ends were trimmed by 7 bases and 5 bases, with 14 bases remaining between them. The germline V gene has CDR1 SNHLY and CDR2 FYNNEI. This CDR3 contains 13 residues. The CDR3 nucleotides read TGTGCCAGCACCAAAACGGAGGGTTATGGCTACACCTTC. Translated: CASTKTEGYGYTF.

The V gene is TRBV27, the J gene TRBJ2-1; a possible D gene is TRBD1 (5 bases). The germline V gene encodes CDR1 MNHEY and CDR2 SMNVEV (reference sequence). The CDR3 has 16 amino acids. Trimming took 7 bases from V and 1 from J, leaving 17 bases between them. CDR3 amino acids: CASTPVLQGSYNEQFF. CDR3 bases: TGTGCCAGCACCCCCGTCCTTCAGGGATCCTACAATGAGCAGTTCTTC.

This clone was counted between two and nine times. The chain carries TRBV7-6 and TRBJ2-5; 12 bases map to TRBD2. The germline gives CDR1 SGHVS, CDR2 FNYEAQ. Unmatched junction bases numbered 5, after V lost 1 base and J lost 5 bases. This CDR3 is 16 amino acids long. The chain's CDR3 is CASSLGLAGEGETQYF. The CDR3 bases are TGTGCCAGCAGCTTAGGACTAGCGGGAGAGGGTGAGACCCAGTACTTC.

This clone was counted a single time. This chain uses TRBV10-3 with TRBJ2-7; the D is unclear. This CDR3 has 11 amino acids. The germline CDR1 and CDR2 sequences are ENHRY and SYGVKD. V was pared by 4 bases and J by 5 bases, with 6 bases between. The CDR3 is CAISGTDEQYF. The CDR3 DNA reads TGTGCCATCAGTGGCACAGACGAGCAGTACTTC.

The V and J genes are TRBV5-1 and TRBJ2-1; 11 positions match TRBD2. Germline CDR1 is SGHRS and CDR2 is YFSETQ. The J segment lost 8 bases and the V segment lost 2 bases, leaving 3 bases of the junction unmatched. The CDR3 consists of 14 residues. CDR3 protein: CASSFSGGAHEQFF. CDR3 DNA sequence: TGCGCCAGCAGCTTTAGCGGGGGGGCCCATGAGCAGTTCTTC.